This passage covers 17 T cell receptor beta chains from one sample sequenced in a study of cytomegalovirus exposure and HLA in healthy donors. Clones were sequenced by immunoSEQ multiplex PCR, and TCRdb holds only the in-frame ones, with some missing. The sample includes roughly 68,000 clones, just over 95% of them seen just once. The source material was PBMCs. The receptors originated from a woman aged 18 to 35 in good health and CMV-seropositive.

Note on this clone: Other DNA sequences from this sample encode an identical CDR3 as well. The chain recombines TRBV5-1 with TRBJ1-1; D gene unclear. The CDR3 consists of 13 residues. Trimming removed 0 bases at V and 0 bases at J, with 3 bases between. Germline CDR1 SGHRS, CDR2 YFSETQ. CDR3 coding DNA: TGCGCCAGCAGCTTGGCCGTGAACACTGAAGCTTTCTTT. It encodes CASSLAVNTEAFF.

This chain connects TRBV5-1 to TRBJ2-4; TRBD2 agrees at 10 bases. J lost 1 base, V lost 1 base, and 5 bases had no gene match. The V gene's germline CDR1 is SGHRS and CDR2 YFSETQ. The CDR3 has 17 residues. This CDR3 reads CASSLTSGIVAKNIQYF. CDR3 coding DNA: TGCGCCAGCAGCTTGACTAGCGGGATAGTTGCCAAAAACATTCAGTACTTC.

This rearrangement joins TRBV5-4 to TRBJ2-3, with TRBD1 identical over 7 bases. Germline V gives CDR1 SGHNT, CDR2 YYREEE (reference sequence). Trimming took 4 bases from V and 3 from J; bases not matched to a gene: 8. This CDR3 is 15 amino acids long. CDR3 region: CASSPRQGRTDTQYF. CDR3 DNA: TGTGCCAGCAGCCCCAGACAGGGTAGAACAGATACGCAGTATTTT.

Concerning this clone: Other nucleotide sequences from this sample produce the same CDR3. The rearrangement joins TRBV9 to TRBJ2-5, with D possibly being TRBD1 (6 bases). CDR3 length: 15 residues. V was shortened by 0 bases and J by 0 bases, with 9 bases between the two germline ends. The germline gives CDR1 SGDLS, CDR2 YYNGEE. The CDR3 DNA reads as TGTGCCAGCAGCGTAGGTCAGGGGTACCAAGAGACCCAGTACTTC. This sequence encodes CASSVGQGYQETQYF.

The chain joins TRBV5-6 to TRBJ1-5, with 10 bases matching TRBD1. Looked up from germline, CDR1 is SGHDT and CDR2 is YYEEEE. This CDR3 region has 18 residues. V lost 4 bases and J lost 0; bases outside the gene matches: 10. The CDR3, as DNA: TGTGCCAGCAGCCAGGGACAGGGGTATGGGGATAGCAATCAGCCCCAGCATTTT. Translating gives CASSQGQGYGDSNQPQHF.

V usage is TRBV7-9 and J usage is TRBJ2-7; 7 bases are a match to TRBD1. V trimming: 5 bases; J trimming: 6 bases; junction bases outside the gene matches: 10. Germline loops: CDR1 SEHNR, CDR2 FQNEAQ (reference sequence). This CDR3 comprises 14 residues. In nucleotides, the CDR3 is TGTGCCAGCAGCGCTGACAGGGCCGGGCGCGAGCAGTACTTC. Translation gives CASSADRAGREQYF.

The chain recombines TRBV30 with TRBJ2-1; 10 nucleotides match TRBD2. Trimming at V came to 3 bases and at J to 6 bases, leaving 8 bases not matched to a gene. Looked up from germline, CDR1 is GTSNPN and CDR2 is SVGIG (reference sequence). The CDR3 has 15 amino acids. The CDR3 sequence is CAWSRAGGLRNEQFF. Written as DNA, the CDR3 is TGTGCCTGGAGCAGAGCGGGAGGGTTGCGCAATGAGCAGTTCTTC.

This clone came up once. This sequence joins TRBV19 and TRBJ2-3; 8 bases are a match to TRBD1. V was pared by 7 bases and J by 10 bases, with 4 bases of the junction left unmatched. The V gene's germline CDR1 is LNHDA and CDR2 SQIVND (reference sequence). This CDR3 is 11 amino acids long. The CDR3 DNA reads as TGTGCCAGTACATGGGGACAGGCGCAGTATTTT. It codes for CASTWGQAQYF.

This clone came up a few times. The gene calls are TRBV28 and TRBJ2-7; 9 bases line up with TRBD1. Trimming removed 0 bases from V and 1 base from J; junction bases left unmatched: 1. Germline CDR1 is MDHEN and CDR2 is SYDVKM. This CDR3 is built from 15 residues. The CDR3 DNA reads TGTGCCAGCAGTTTATGGACAGGGGGGTCCTACGAGCAGTACTTC. It yields the protein CASSLWTGGSYEQYF.

The V and J genes are TRBV27 and TRBJ2-1, with 12 bases matching TRBD1. Germline CDR1 is MNHEY and CDR2 is SMNVEV (reference sequence). V lost 5 bases, J lost 8 bases, and 7 bases stayed unmatched. This CDR3 region has 15 residues. The CDR3 DNA sequence: TGTGCCAGCAGTCGCACCGGGACAGGGGGCGATGAGCAGTTCTTC. Residues: CASSRTGTGGDEQFF.

J is TRBJ2-7 and V is TRBV7-2; 8 nucleotides align to TRBD2. The CDR3 spans 14 residues. Trimming at V came to 2 bases and at J to 6 bases, leaving 6 bases not matched to a gene. Germline V gene data show CDR1 as SGHTA and CDR2 as FQGNSA. The DNA of the CDR3 is TGTGCCAGCAGCTTATGGGGACTAGGTTCCGAGCAGTACTTC. Translated, it gives CASSLWGLGSEQYF.

J is TRBJ2-7 and V is TRBV18; 7 bases match TRBD1. Germline trimming cut 3 bases from V and 1 base from J; bases unmatched to any gene: 3. Germline CDR1 and CDR2: KGHSH and LQKENI. The CDR3 extends over 14 amino acids. CDR3 DNA sequence: TGTGCCAGCTCACCGACAGGGTATTCCTACGAGCAGTACTTC. Its translation is CASSPTGYSYEQYF.

V gene TRBV7-9 combines with J gene TRBJ2-7; D uncertain. The CDR3 totals 13 residues. The germline V and J ends were trimmed by 0 bases and 5 bases, with 8 bases remaining between them. The germline CDR1 and CDR2 sequences are SEHNR and FQNEAQ (reference sequence). The CDR3 DNA sequence: TGTGCCAGCAGCTTAGCGTTAACAGACGAGCAGTACTTC. It is translated as CASSLALTDEQYF. Full variable domain (missing parts from reference TRBV7-9 and TRBJ2-7): DTGVSQNPRHKITKRGQNVTFRCDPISEHNRLYWYRQTLGQGPEFLTYFQNEAQLEKSRLLSDRFSAERPKGSFSTLEIQRTEQGDSAMYLCASSLALTDEQYFGPGTRLTVT.

The rearrangement uses TRBV5-1 and TRBJ2-2; D perhaps matches TRBD1 (5 bases). Germline V gives CDR1 SGHRS, CDR2 YFSETQ. This CDR3 is 14 amino acids long. Trimming took 5 bases from V and 3 from J, leaving 11 bases between them. CDR3 loop: CASSVTTDTGELFF. CDR3 nucleotides: TGCGCCAGCAGTGTAACGACAGACACCGGGGAGCTGTTTTTT. The full variable domain, in which reference TRBV5-1 and TRBJ2-2 provide the parts outside the CDR3, is KAGVTQTPRYLIKTRGQQVTLSCSPISGHRSVSWYQQTPGQGLQFLFEYFSETQRNKGNFPGRFSGRQFSNSRSEMNVSTLELGDSALYLCASSVTTDTGELFFGEGSRLTVL.

This CDR3 is CASSQIPQGPQYF. CDR3 nucleotides: TGTGCCAGCAGTCAAATTCCCCAGGGCCCCCAGTACTTC. This chain connects TRBV27 to TRBJ2-5, with D perhaps matching TRBD1 (5 bases). From germline, CDR1 is MNHEY and CDR2 SMNVEV (reference sequence). The V end was cut by 5 bases, the J end by 9 bases, with 16 bases between. The CDR3 has 13 residues.

The chain couples TRBV7-6 to TRBJ1-2; 8 positions agree with TRBD1. The germline gives CDR1 SGHVS, CDR2 FNYEAQ. The CDR3 runs 12 residues. J lost 8 bases, V lost 5 bases, and 4 bases had no gene match. The CDR3 sequence: CASSNRGAGYTF. In DNA, the CDR3 is TGTGCCAGCAGCAACAGGGGGGCCGGCTACACCTTC.

J is TRBJ1-2 and V is TRBV2; a possible D gene is TRBD1 (6 bases). With 0 bases removed from V and 8 bases from J, the gap between germline ends came to 10 bases. Germline-derived CDR1 and CDR2 are SNHLY and FYNNEI. The CDR3 contains 13 residues. Here the CDR3 DNA reads TGTGCCAGCAGTGAAGCCAGGGGCGGGGGCTACACCTTC. As protein: CASSEARGGGYTF.